This TCR beta chain stems from a study of T cell repertoires in cytomegalovirus infection. The wider study: Public TCR beta signatures were indicative of both CMV infection and a matching HLA type.

The length of the CDR3 is 15 residues. Germline V gene lookup returns CDR1 LGHNA and CDR2 YSLEER. Between the trimmed V and J ends, which lost 0 bases and 2 bases, there was a span of 10 bases. Using its own MiXCR run on the reads, TCRdb lists one record per CDR3 protein. This table has tens of thousands of distinct CDR3 sequences, 20% to 25% appearing once. Points on this clonotype: Its matching antigen is unknown.

The sequence was obtained from a human donor in good health (CMV status not recorded). Some clones in this sample may be carry-over from other donors' samples. The V gene is TRBV4-3, the J gene TRBJ1-1, with D unresolved. Material: CD8+ T cells from cultured PBMCs, obtained from culture after CMV antigen stimulation. CDR3 region: CASSQDVLGNTEAFF. In DNA, the CDR3 is TGCGCCAGCAGCCAAGATGTACTGGGAAACACTGAAGCTTTCTTT.